This entry lists 25 T cell receptor beta chains sequenced from one sample in a study of T-cell reconstitution after alpha-beta-depleted transplantation in children. Preparation of the TCRbeta library was carried out with unique molecular identifiers. Using its own MiXCR run on the PCR reads, TCRdb lists one record per CDR3 protein. The table lists about 260,000 distinct CDR3 sequences, 11% of them singletons. The sample in question was peripheral blood, obtained 180 days after TCRalphabeta/CD19-depleted stem cell transplant. These receptors all come from a male patient aged 2 to 9 who had a stem cell transplant for chronic granulomatous disease, so the T cells may come from the graft donor.

In this sample, this clonotype turned up many times. The rearrangement uses TRBV4-1 and TRBJ2-3; D not certain. Trimming removed 0 bases from V and 3 bases from J, with 13 bases in between. The CDR3 sequence is 16 residues long. Germline V gene data show CDR1 as MGHRA and CDR2 as YSYEKL. DNA of the CDR3: TGCGCCAGCAGCCAAGATGTGGGGTGGTGGACAGATACGCAGTATTTT. Its translation: CASSQDVGWWTDTQYF.

There are many counts of this clonotype. The chain uses TRBV6-5 and TRBJ1-4, with 7 bases fitting TRBD1. This CDR3 spans 18 amino acids. CDR1 and CDR2 (germline): MNHEY, SVGAGI. Trimming cost V 0 bases and J 1 base; bases outside gene matches: 8. In DNA form, the CDR3 reads TGTGCCAGCAGTTACTCGACAGGGCTAGTTGGAACTAATGAAAAACTGTTTTTT. As protein: CASSYSTGLVGTNEKLFF.

This clonotype was detected ten times or more. The rearrangement links TRBV15 to TRBJ1-5, with 8 bases matching TRBD1. Germline lookup yields CDR1 LNHNV and CDR2 YYDKDF (reference sequence). V shed 1 base, J shed 4 bases, and the junction held 9 bases outside the gene matches. CDR3 length: 17 amino acids. CDR3 sequence: CATSRGELDRANQPQHF. The CDR3, as DNA: TGTGCCACCAGCAGAGGGGAGTTGGACAGGGCGAATCAGCCCCAGCATTTT.

This clonotype has at least ten counts. This chain links TRBV5-1 with TRBJ1-2, with D possibly being TRBD1 (5 bases). Germline V gene sequence: CDR1 SGHRS, CDR2 YFSETQ. With 1 base removed from V and 7 bases from J, the gap between germline ends came to 14 bases. This CDR3 spans 14 amino acids. CDR3 in DNA: TGCGCCAGCAGCTTGCACCAGGAGGGGTTTGGCTACACCTTC. Amino acids: CASSLHQEGFGYTF.

This clonotype was picked up many times. The V and J genes are TRBV29-1 and TRBJ2-7; weak D call: TRBD1 (6 bases). Germline V lookup: CDR1 SQVTM, CDR2 ANQGSEA. V lost 6 bases and J lost 6, with 21 bases in between. The CDR3 runs to 14 residues. CDR3 in amino acids: CSVEDRRRGVEQYF. CDR3 DNA sequence: TGCAGCGTGGAGGACAGACGCAGGGGAGTCGAGCAGTACTTC.

This clonotype has a count of ten or more. This chain links TRBV29-1 with TRBJ2-7; D might be TRBD1 (6 bases). Germline-derived CDR1 and CDR2 are SQVTM and ANQGSEA. V shed 3 bases and J shed 5 bases, with 11 bases lying between them. The CDR3 runs to 12 residues. The CDR3 is CSVDRGYNEQYF. The CDR3 region has the DNA TGCAGCGTTGACAGGGGCTATAACGAGCAGTACTTC.

This clonotype came up many times. The chain carries TRBV7-7 and TRBJ2-3; 9 bases are a match to TRBD1. J lost 14 bases, V lost 3 bases, and 9 bases had no gene match. Germline V CDR1 and CDR2: SSHAT, FNYEAQ (reference sequence). CDR3 length: 13 residues. The CDR3 DNA reads TGTGCCAGCAGCTTTCTTCCGGGACAGGGTTTGTATTTT. Protein sequence: CASSFLPGQGLYF. The complete variable domain, with remaining parts taken from reference TRBV7-7 and TRBJ2-3, reads GAGVSQSPRYKVTKRGQDVTLRCDPISSHATLYWYQQALGQGPEFLTYFNYEAQPDKSGLPSDRFSAERPEGSISTLTIQRTEQRDSAMYRCASSFLPGQGLYFGPGTRLTVL.

Many counts were recorded for this clonotype. This sequence joins TRBV5-5 and TRBJ1-3; tentative D call: TRBD1 (5 bases). V shed 1 base and J shed 11 bases, with 10 bases lying between them. CDR3 size: 12 residues. Germline values: CDR1 SGHKS, CDR2 YYEKEE (reference sequence). This CDR3 reads CASSLIAGSIYF. The CDR3 DNA reads TGTGCCAGCAGCTTGATCGCAGGGTCCATATATTTT.

Regarding this clonotype: This clone may be a read error of a much larger clone one base away. CDR3 amino acids: CATSQGYGDTF. Written as DNA, the CDR3 is TGTGCCACCTCACAGGGATATGGCGACACCTTC. The V call is TRBV15, the J call TRBJ1-2, with D possibly matching TRBD1 (6 bases). The V gene's germline CDR1 is LNHNV and CDR2 YYDKDF (reference sequence). The CDR3 sequence is 11 residues long.

At least ten counts were recorded for this clonotype. The J gene is TRBJ2-5, the V gene TRBV7-2; the match to TRBD2 covers 7 bases. This CDR3 comprises 15 residues. Looked up from germline, CDR1 is SGHTA and CDR2 is FQGNSA. V dropped 3 bases and J dropped 0; count of bases not matched to a gene: 4. The CDR3 coding sequence is TGTGCCAGCAGCTTTGGGGGGGGGTACCAAGAGACCCAGTACTTC. Protein: CASSFGGGYQETQYF.

This clonotype was recorded at least ten times. The chain employs TRBV5-1 and TRBJ2-1; a possible D gene is TRBD1 (5 bases). V shed 3 bases and J shed 1 base, with 8 bases lying between them. Germline CDR1 is SGHRS and CDR2 is YFSETQ. The CDR3 covers 14 residues. CDR3 protein: CASSSTVSYNEQFF. CDR3 DNA: TGCGCCAGCAGCTCGACAGTTTCCTACAATGAGCAGTTCTTC.

This clonotype has a count of ten or more. The chain combines TRBV29-1 with TRBJ1-3, with a weak D call TRBD1 (5 bases). The CDR3 spans 14 residues. Trimming left V 5 bases short and J 0 bases short, with 11 bases between. CDR1 is SQVTM, CDR2 ANQGSEA, per germline. CDR3 amino acids: CSVIGALSGNTIYF. DNA of the CDR3: TGCAGCGTTATAGGGGCTCTCTCTGGAAACACCATATATTTT.

This clonotype showed up many times. This chain links TRBV29-1 with TRBJ2-2; TRBD1 is a possible D gene (6 bases). Trimming pared 7 bases from V and 4 bases from J, leaving 10 bases between. The CDR3 has 12 residues. Germline V lookup: CDR1 SQVTM, CDR2 ANQGSEA. CDR3 nucleotide sequence: TGCAGCGGCAGGGGCGGCACCGGGGAGCTGTTTTTT. This gives the protein CSGRGGTGELFF.

This clonotype appeared many times. The rearrangement links TRBV5-1 to TRBJ2-3; tentative D call: TRBD1 (6 bases). Germline values: CDR1 SGHRS, CDR2 YFSETQ. The CDR3 runs 16 residues. V gave up 2 bases and J gave up 4 bases, with 17 bases separating them. CDR3 DNA sequence: TGCGCCAGCAGCTTAGGGACAACGAATATCCCAGATACGCAGTATTTT. As protein: CASSLGTTNIPDTQYF.

This clonotype was seen ten or more times. The genes are TRBV4-2 and TRBJ2-1; 8 bases fit TRBD2. CDR1 is LGHNA, CDR2 YNFKEQ, per germline. Trimming at V came to 4 bases and at J to 8 bases, leaving 16 bases not matched to a gene. This CDR3 comprises 17 residues. Here the CDR3 reads CASSPGTGGTLQDEQFF. CDR3 coding DNA: TGTGCCAGCAGCCCTGGAACGGGAGGGACGCTACAGGATGAGCAGTTCTTC.

This clonotype was detected many times. The V and J genes are TRBV11-1 and TRBJ2-1; 14 bases align to TRBD2. Per germline, CDR1 SGHAT and CDR2 FQDESV (reference sequence). With 5 bases clipped from V and 10 bases from J, the junction kept 16 bases outside the gene matches. The CDR3 has 18 residues. The CDR3 DNA reads as TGTGCCAGCAGCCCTTTAGGTCCCGGGACTAGCGGGAGTCAGGAGCAGTTCTTC. Translation: CASSPLGPGTSGSQEQFF.

In regard to this clonotype: A much more abundant neighbour one base away suggests this may be a read error. V and J are TRBV28 and TRBJ2-5; TRBD1 might be the D (6 bases). The ends were cut back, 1 base at V and 0 bases at J, with 15 bases in the middle. Germline V gene data show CDR1 as MDHEN and CDR2 as SYDVKM. The CDR3 extends over 17 amino acids. The CDR3 sequence: CASSLSLGTTYQETQYF. Written as DNA, the CDR3 is TGTGCCAGCAGTTTATCCCTCGGGACAACCTACCAAGAGACCCAGTACTTC.

This chain uses TRBV20-1 with TRBJ2-2, with TRBD2 as a possible D gene (6 bases). Trimming removed 1 base at V and 0 bases at J, with 21 bases between. CDR3 size: 19 residues. CDR1 and CDR2 from the germline V gene are DFQATT and SNEGSKA (reference sequence). The CDR3 is CSARGWSGLPTTNTGELFF. The CDR3 nucleotides read TGCAGTGCTAGAGGCTGGTCGGGACTCCCAACGACGAACACCGGGGAGCTGTTTTTT.

This chain connects TRBV28 to TRBJ1-6, with a tentative D call TRBD1 (5 bases). The ends were cut back, 2 bases at V and 9 bases at J, with 11 bases in the middle. CDR1 MDHEN and CDR2 SYDVKM come from the germline V gene. The CDR3 runs 14 residues. CDR3 in amino acids: CASSLRGISSPLHF. In nucleotides, the CDR3 is TGTGCCAGCAGTTTACGGGGGATTAGTTCACCCCTCCACTTT.

This clonotype was detected many times. This rearrangement joins TRBV27 to TRBJ2-2; D tentatively reads TRBD1 or TRBD2 (6 bases each). Per germline, CDR1 MNHEY and CDR2 SMNVEV (reference sequence). V gave up 10 bases and J gave up 5 bases, with 20 bases separating them. This CDR3 is 15 amino acids long. The CDR3: CATSSWGASTGELFF. The CDR3, as DNA: TGTGCCACCTCCTCGTGGGGGGCAAGTACCGGGGAGCTGTTTTTT.

As regards this clonotype: A much more abundant neighbour one base away suggests this may be a read error. The chain couples TRBV20-1 to TRBJ2-5, with 12 bases identical to TRBD2. Germline loops: CDR1 DFQATT, CDR2 SNEGSKA (reference sequence). This CDR3 has 14 residues. CDR3 sequence: CSATPSGGEETRYF. The CDR3 DNA follows: TGCAGTGCTACGCCTAGCGGGGGGGAGGAGACCCGGTACTTC.

This clonotype was seen ten or more times. This rearrangement joins TRBV12-3 or TRBV12-4 to TRBJ2-7; tentatively, D is TRBD1 (5 bases). The CDR3 totals 14 residues. V was pared by 1 base and J by 3 bases, with 10 bases between. Written as DNA, the CDR3 is TGTGCCAGCAGTTTAGTCCAGGGTGTCTACGAGCAGTACTTC. This sequence encodes CASSLVQGVYEQYF.

The gene calls are TRBV23-1 and TRBJ2-1, with TRBD1 as a possible D gene (5 bases). TRBV23-1 is identified as an open reading frame with a role that is uncertain. V lost 4 bases and J lost 4, with 17 bases in between. The CDR3 runs to 16 residues. Here the CDR3 DNA reads TGCGCCAGCAGTCCGGACAAGTCGAAGCTGTACAATGAGCAGTTCTTC. Translation gives CASSPDKSKLYNEQFF.

This clonotype has a count of ten or more. The CDR3 region is CASSHHRASTDTQYF. The DNA of the CDR3 is TGTGCCAGCAGCCACCACAGGGCTAGCACAGATACGCAGTATTTT. The V gene is TRBV3-1, the J gene TRBJ2-3; tentative D call: TRBD1 (6 bases). Germline V gene data show CDR1 as LGHDT and CDR2 as YNNKEL (reference sequence). The V and J ends lost 3 bases and 0 bases respectively, with 10 bases between them. This CDR3 region has 15 residues.

At least ten counts were recorded for this clonotype. J is TRBJ2-3 and V is TRBV18; TRBD1 agrees at 7 bases. V was clipped by 8 bases and J by 2 bases; unmatched bases: 13. Per germline, CDR1 KGHSH and CDR2 LQKENI. CDR3 length: 16 amino acids. As DNA, the CDR3 is TGTGCCAGCCGACGCCCCGGGGACAGCCTCACAGATACGCAGTATTTT. Its protein is CASRRPGDSLTDTQYF.